This record covers a single T cell receptor beta chain. The antigen remains undetermined. The data are from a study of OX40 agonist ivuxolimab in advanced cancers. General observations from the study: CD8+ T cells averaged more expanded clones than CD4+. Antigen specificity remained undetermined for the expanded peripheral T cells.

A history of autoimmune disease or systemic immunosuppression excluded patients. With baseline, cycle 4 day 1, and cycle 7 day 1 as timepoints, blood was sampled. The length of the CDR3 is 12 residues. CDR1 SQVTM and CDR2 ANQGSEA come from the germline V gene. Trimming left V 5 bases short and J 0 bases short, with 6 bases between. The data were produced by immunoSEQ multiplex PCR, yet TCRdb's version contains in-frame clones alone and is incomplete. The repertoire holds about 14,000 clones, roughly 82% seen once, with around two fifths in the top ten. The specimen was CD4+ or CD8+ T cells sorted from blood, collected in a trial of the OX40 agonist ivuxolimab. This clonotype was obtained from an adult with an advanced solid tumor such as melanoma, head and neck, liver or kidney cancer. This rearrangement joins TRBV29-1 to TRBJ2-3; no reliable D call. The CDR3 spells CSVSISTDTQYF. For the CDR3, the DNA is TGCAGCGTTTCTATTAGCACAGATACGCAGTATTTT.